One TCR beta chain is described in this entry. Its specificity is not known. A junction boundary mismatches the germline segment, possibly from a read error. PCR amplification relied on 60 Vbeta primers (plus 13 Jbeta primers). TCRdb's copy holds only in-frame clones and misses some; the assay was immunoSEQ multiplex PCR. Of under 200,000 clones in the sample, over 75% were seen once. This CDR3 region has 14 residues. Germline assignment: CDR1 SGHNT and CDR2 YYREEE (reference sequence). This sample is part of a study of cytomegalovirus exposure and HLA in healthy donors. Whole-study results and caveats: CMV serostatus stood as the only immune exposure information on hand. Sequencing depth roughly uniform across donors was assumed in presence/absence analyses. Association of 15,000 to 20,000 TCR beta sequences with HLA alleles was found at 0.05 false discovery rate in a later analysis.

The material sequenced was PBMCs. This chain joins TRBV5-4 and TRBJ2-3; 7 positions match TRBD1. This TCR was recovered from a woman between 50 and 59 years old in good health and CMV-seronegative. CDR3 region: CASSLVVDRDSQDF. The CDR3 region has the DNA TGTGCCAGCAGCTTGGTGGTCGACCGGGACAGTCAGGATTTT.